The clone carrying this T cell receptor (beta chain) was detected only a few times. A constant-region primer primed TCR beta cDNA synthesis from roughly 520 ng of total RNA. Three nested multiplex PCR rounds, a slightly modified ARM-PCR, produced the libraries for TCR beta. The study ran its first two PCR rounds for roughly 11 cycles each, using TRBV1-TRBV30 forward primers and a C-beta reverse primer. MiXCR, run by TCRdb on the multiplex PCR reads, gives a single entry per CDR3 protein. The sample yields 310,000 or so distinct CDR3 sequences, almost 60% seen once. These data are taken from a study of tumor-infiltrating lymphocytes in primary liver carcinoma. The CDR3 consists of 14 residues. V was clipped by 4 bases and J by 4 bases; unmatched bases: 6. In addition to blood RNA drawn from unsorted whole blood, germline DNA was extracted.

V gene TRBV12-3 or TRBV12-4 combines with J gene TRBJ2-5; 7 nucleotides align to TRBD1. The sequenced sample was peripheral blood. This clonotype was sampled from a woman aged 25 to 39 with primary liver carcinoma and hepatitis B virus infection. CDR3 protein: CASSSGQKGETQYF. The CDR3 nucleotides read TGTGCCAGCAGTTCGGGACAGAAAGGAGAGACCCAGTACTTC.